In its sample, the clone carrying this TCR beta chain was seen a few times. Its matching antigen is unknown. Germline lookup yields CDR1 SGHDT and CDR2 YYEEEE. Trimming removed 6 bases at V and 3 bases at J, with 11 bases between. The CDR3 runs 13 residues. These data originate in a study of beta chain features in type 1 diabetes. Study-level results: Across all four CD4+ subsets, people with type 1 diabetes showed modestly shorter TCRB CDR3s. The study found that naive, central memory and Treg TCRB repertoires appeared more similar in patients than in healthy donors.

Expressed TCRB transcripts were sequenced, since all the RNA that had been isolated was reverse transcribed. Generated by immunoSEQ multiplex PCR, the TCRdb table keeps only in-frame clones and is missing some. This table holds around 150,000 clones, approximately 8.8% found once. The TCR was taken from a woman under 40 with type 1 diabetes. This chain uses TRBV5-6 with TRBJ2-3; possibly TRBD2 for D (5 bases). Sequenced sample: central memory CD4+ T cells from blood. For the CDR3, the DNA is TGTGCCAGCACCCGGAGGCCGACAGATACGCAGTATTTT. This encodes CASTRRPTDTQYF. The whole variable domain, filled in from reference TRBV5-6 and TRBJ2-3, reads DAGVTQSPTHLIKTRGQQVTLRCSPKSGHDTVSWYQQALGQGPQFIFQYYEEEERQRGNFPDRFSGHQFPNYSSELNVNALLLGDSALYLCASTRRPTDTQYFGPGTRLTVL.